This record concerns one TCR beta chain sequence. The antigen is not known. This sample is part of a study of OX40 agonist ivuxolimab in advanced cancers. Across the study: In this cohort, patients received ivuxolimab, an agonistic anti-OX40 (CD134) antibody. The study reported partial responses in three patients: one hepatocellular carcinoma, two cutaneous melanoma.

The CDR3 runs 16 residues. The trim removed 5 bases at V and 0 bases at J, leaving 10 bases unmatched. CDR1 is ENHRY and CDR2 is SYGVKD in the germline V gene. Study results and caveats: Fewer expanded clones were found on average in CD4+ than in CD8+ T cells.

Clones were read by immunoSEQ multiplex PCR, and TCRdb kept only the in-frame ones, dropping some. The table includes roughly 60,000 clones, nearly 95% detected once. Sequenced here: CD4+ or CD8+ T cells sorted from blood, sampled in a trial of the OX40 agonist ivuxolimab. The chain links TRBV10-3 to TRBJ2-7; 7 bases fit TRBD1. The receptor's source is an adult with an advanced solid tumor such as melanoma, head and neck, liver or kidney cancer. In nucleotides, the CDR3 is TGTGCCATCAGTTTGAGGCAGGGGGAAAACTCCTACGAGCAGTACTTC. Translating it yields CAISLRQGENSYEQYF.